One TCR beta chain is described in this entry. The target antigen is unknown. This sample is drawn from a study of CD8 T cells in ankylosing spondylitis. Study-wide points: Previous work reported some of these motif variants in the synovial fluid and blood of reactive arthritis. Clones linked to the disease showed a CD8+ phenotype. They occurred at relatively low frequencies in peripheral blood. Characteristic, it appeared, of ankylosing spondylitis blood was a TCR beta motif of roughly eight highly homologous variants. Reportedly, significant enrichment of disease-linked clones occurred in matched ankylosing spondylitis synovial fluid.

V lost 3 bases, J lost 8 bases, and 15 bases lay in between. The germline V gene encodes CDR1 SGDLS and CDR2 YYNGEE. The CDR3 loop spans 15 amino acids. In making TCR beta libraries, quantitative 5'-RACE with molecular barcodes was used. A single record per CDR3 protein comes from TCRdb applying MiXCR to the 5' RACE reads. The data contain about 800,000 distinct CDR3 sequences, about 10% of them singletons. The V call is TRBV9, the J call TRBJ1-6; D unclear. The clonotype comes from a male donor with ankylosing spondylitis. Sequenced: blood, either unsorted or a sorted T cell fraction (not recorded which). The CDR3 region is CASSAQPGEDSPLHF. The DNA of the CDR3 is TGTGCCAGCAGCGCACAGCCGGGAGAGGATTCACCCCTCCACTTT.